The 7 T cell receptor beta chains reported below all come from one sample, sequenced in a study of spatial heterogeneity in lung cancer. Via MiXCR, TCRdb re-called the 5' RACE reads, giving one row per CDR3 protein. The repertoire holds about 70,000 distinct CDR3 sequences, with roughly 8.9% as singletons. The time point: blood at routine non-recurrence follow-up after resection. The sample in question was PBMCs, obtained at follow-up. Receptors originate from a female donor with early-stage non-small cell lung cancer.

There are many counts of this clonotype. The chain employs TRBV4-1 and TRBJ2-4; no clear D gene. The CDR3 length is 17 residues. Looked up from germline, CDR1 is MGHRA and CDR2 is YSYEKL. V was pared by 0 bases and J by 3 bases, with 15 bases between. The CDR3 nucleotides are TGCGCCAGCAGCCAAGATCGGTCCGGAGAGGTCAAAAACATTCAGTACTTC. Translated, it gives CASSQDRSGEVKNIQYF.

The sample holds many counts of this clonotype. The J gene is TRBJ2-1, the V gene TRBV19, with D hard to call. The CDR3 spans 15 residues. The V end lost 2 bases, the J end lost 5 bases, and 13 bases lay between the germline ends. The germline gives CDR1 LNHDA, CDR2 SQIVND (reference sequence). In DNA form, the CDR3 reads TGTGCCAGTAGTATAAAAGAACCGAGAAACAATGAGCAGTTCTTC. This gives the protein CASSIKEPRNNEQFF.

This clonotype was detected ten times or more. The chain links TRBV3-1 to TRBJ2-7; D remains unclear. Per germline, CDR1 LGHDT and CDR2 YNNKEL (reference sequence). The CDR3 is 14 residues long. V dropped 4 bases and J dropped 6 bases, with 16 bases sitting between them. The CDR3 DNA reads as TGTGCCAGCAGCCCTTTAGTGGGGAAGCGCGAGCAGTACTTC. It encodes CASSPLVGKREQYF.

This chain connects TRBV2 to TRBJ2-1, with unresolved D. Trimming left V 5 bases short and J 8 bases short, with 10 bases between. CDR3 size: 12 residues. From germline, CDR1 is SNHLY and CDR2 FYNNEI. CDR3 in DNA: TGTGCCAGCAGTACGCTAGAGCATGAGCAGTTCTTC. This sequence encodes CASSTLEHEQFF.

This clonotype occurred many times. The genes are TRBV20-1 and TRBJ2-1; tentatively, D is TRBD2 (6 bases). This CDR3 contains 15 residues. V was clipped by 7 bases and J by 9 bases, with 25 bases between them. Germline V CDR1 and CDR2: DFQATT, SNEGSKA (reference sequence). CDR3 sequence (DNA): TGCAGTGTCTCTGGAGGGCCGATAAATTTGCGTGAGCAGTTCTTC. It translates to CSVSGGPINLREQFF.

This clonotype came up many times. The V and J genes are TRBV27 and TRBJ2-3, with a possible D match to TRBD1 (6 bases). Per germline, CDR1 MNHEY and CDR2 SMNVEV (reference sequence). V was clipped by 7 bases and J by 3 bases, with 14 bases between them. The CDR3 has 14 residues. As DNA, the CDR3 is TGTGCCAGCAAGCCACAGGGTTTTACAGATACGCAGTATTTT. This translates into CASKPQGFTDTQYF.

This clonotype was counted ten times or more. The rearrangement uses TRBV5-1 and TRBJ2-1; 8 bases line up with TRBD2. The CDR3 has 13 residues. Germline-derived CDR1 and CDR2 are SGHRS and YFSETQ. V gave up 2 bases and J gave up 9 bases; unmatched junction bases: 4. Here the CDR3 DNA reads TGCGCCAGCAGCTTCGGACTAGCTAGTGAGCAGTTCTTC. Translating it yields CASSFGLASEQFF. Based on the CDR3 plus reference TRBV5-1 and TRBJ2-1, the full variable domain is KAGVTQTPRYLIKTRGQQVTLSCSPISGHRSVSWYQQTPGQGLQFLFEYFSETQRNKGNFPGRFSGRQFSNSRSEMNVSTLELGDSALYLCASSFGLASEQFFGPGTRLTVL.